Listed below are T cell receptor beta chains from one sample, sequenced in a study of early T cells in non-severe SARS-CoV-2 infection. TCRdb redid the calling of the 5' RACE reads with MiXCR, one entry per CDR3 protein. The data hold fewer than 55,000 distinct CDR3 sequences, with under 9.5% observed a single time. Source material: whole blood. The receptors derive from an adult who was a healthcare worker with PCR-confirmed SARS-CoV-2 infection or an uninfected control (not recorded which). CDR3s include the opening cysteine and the closing phenylalanine or tryptophan. Fields, in order: clone size, V gene, J gene, D gene, CDR3 protein, CDR3 DNA. A D gene is named only where the DNA matches it firmly. Clone size, where shown, is once, few, many, or a class for clones that have expanded.

>many|TRBV20-1|TRBJ2-3|TRBD2
CSARVTSGGDTQYF
TGCAGTGCTAGAGTAACTAGCGGGGGTGATACGCAGTATTTT
>NA|TRBV19|TRBJ2-3|TRBD1
CASRPLTGTGGTDTQYF
TGTGCCAGTAGGCCCCTCACCGGGACAGGGGGAACAGATACGCAGTATTTT
>many|TRBV12-3/TRBV12-4|TRBJ2-3|NA
CASSSSSQGNTQYF
TGTGCCAGCAGTTCATCGTCCCAGGGGAATACGCAGTATTTT
>many|TRBV4-1|TRBJ2-2|TRBD2
CASSPRTSGMGTGELFF
TGCGCCAGCAGCCCTCGAACTAGCGGGATGGGCACCGGGGAGCTGTTTTTT
>many|TRBV30|TRBJ1-1|NA
CAWSVGPFSGSNTEAFF
TGTGCCTGGAGTGTTGGCCCCTTTAGCGGATCAAACACTGAAGCTTTCTTT
>many|TRBV29-1|TRBJ1-2|TRBD1
CSVAGTGTGYTF
TGCAGCGTCGCCGGGACAGGGACTGGCTACACCTTC
>many|TRBV10-2|TRBJ2-3|TRBD2
CASKGLAVTDTQYF
TGCGCCAGCAAAGGACTAGCGGTCACAGATACGCAGTATTTT
>NA|TRBV7-9|TRBJ2-1|TRBD1
CASSFLTGFDNEQFF
TGTGCCAGCAGCTTTCTGACAGGGTTCGACAATGAGCAGTTCTTC
>NA|TRBV4-3|TRBJ1-2|NA
CASSQDIRVGNYGYTF
TGCGCCAGCAGCCAAGATATAAGGGTCGGGAACTATGGCTACACCTTC
>few|TRBV7-9|TRBJ2-3|TRBD1
CASSFFPRTGLGTDTQYF
TGTGCCAGCAGCTTTTTTCCCCGGACAGGACTTGGAACAGATACGCAGTATTTT